The entry below gives a single T cell receptor beta chain sequence along with its context. Antigen specificity is unknown. TCRdb processed the RT-PCR reads anew with MiXCR; each CDR3 protein has one entry. The sample holds fewer than 650,000 distinct CDR3 sequences, over 10% seen once. This sample was taken from a study of response to subunit inactivated influenza vaccine. Study-wide results and caveats: The authors put forward the suggestion that each seasonal influenza vaccination may bring in only a limited number of new T cells.

Germline V gene data show CDR1 as LNHDA and CDR2 as SQIVND (reference sequence). The V gene lost 6 bases and the J gene lost 1 base, with 12 bases spanning the gap. The CDR3 covers 14 residues. This specimen was PBMCs from blood, taken more than 35 days after vaccination. The receptor comes from a man aged 45 to 65 who received an inactivated influenza vaccine. V gene TRBV19 combines with J gene TRBJ2-5, with D possibly matching TRBD2 (6 bases). The CDR3 DNA reads as TGTGCCAGTAGGGGAGGACACCTCCAAGAGACCCAGTACTTC. Translation gives CASRGGHLQETQYF.